The 4 T cell receptor beta chains listed next were all sequenced from one sample in a study of shared clonotypes between healthy human individuals. Naive CD8 cells comprised CD45RO-negative, CCR7-positively selected cells, excluding terminally differentiated effector memory CD45RA+ cells. TCRdb keeps only in-frame clones here, not all; method: immunoSEQ multiplex PCR. The sample records more than 2 million clones, just over 90% being singletons. The material sequenced was naive CD8+ T cells from PBMCs. The receptors were sampled from a man aged 18 to 30 in good health. Some clones in this sample may be carry-over from other donors' samples.

The chain carries TRBV2 and TRBJ2-5; 7 nucleotides align to TRBD2. This CDR3 is built from 12 residues. V gave up 9 bases and J gave up 8 bases; unmatched junction bases: 9. Germline loops: CDR1 SNHLY, CDR2 FYNNEI. CDR3 DNA sequence: TGTGCCAGTAAAGAGCGGGGTGGCACCCAGTACTTC. It translates to CASKERGGTQYF.

This sequence joins TRBV19 and TRBJ2-3; TRBD2 agrees at 14 bases. Germline CDR1 reads LNHDA; CDR2 reads SQIVND (reference sequence). V dropped 3 bases and J dropped 5; count of bases not matched to a gene: 1. CDR3 length: 15 residues. The CDR3 sequence: CASSMGLAGVDTQYF. The CDR3 DNA reads as TGTGCCAGTAGTATGGGACTAGCGGGAGTAGATACGCAGTATTTT.

V gene TRBV5-1 combines with J gene TRBJ2-7; D possibly corresponds to TRBD2 (6 bases). V gave up 3 bases and J gave up 1 base, with 14 bases separating them. The V gene's germline CDR1 is SGHRS and CDR2 YFSETQ. CDR3 size: 15 residues. CDR3 amino acids: CASSSGPGGSYEQYF. The CDR3 DNA follows: TGCGCCAGCAGCTCAGGTCCCGGGGGTTCCTACGAGCAGTACTTC.

This clone was detected once. The chain combines TRBV7-9 with TRBJ1-1; 11 nucleotides line up with TRBD1. CDR1 SEHNR and CDR2 FQNEAQ come from the germline V gene (reference sequence). J was trimmed by 7 bases and V by 5 bases; bases with no gene match: 12. The CDR3 runs 16 residues. CDR3 sequence (DNA): TGTGCCAGCAGCCTCGGACAGGGGGCTGGGTTGCGTGAAGCTTTCTTT. Encoded protein: CASSLGQGAGLREAFF.